This TCR beta chain originates from a study of blood T cell repertoires in COVID-19. At the level of the study: The cDNA or gDNA used as material had been derived from T cells, B-cell-depleted T cells, or PBMCs.

Original handling: Nucleated cell counts were estimated from reference gene primer amplification. TCRdb's table, derived via immunoSEQ multiplex PCR, lists solely in-frame clones and lacks some. The V and J calls and the clone size are those of that table, but D and trimming were determined from the DNA. Among about 240,000 clones listed, roughly 86% were seen once. CDR3 length: 14 amino acids. Germline CDR1 and CDR2: KGHSH and LQKENI. Trimming took off 4 bases at V and 14 bases at J, with 18 bases between the two ends. This chain uses TRBV18 with TRBJ1-6; D possibly corresponds to TRBD1 (6 bases). Sequencing was performed on peripheral blood. This TCR derives from a woman aged 70 to 79 with active or convalescent COVID-19. CDR3 in DNA: TGTGCCAGCTCACGGGCAGGGGAGAGAGGCGCCCTCCACTTT. Translated: CASSRAGERGALHF.